Following are 29 T cell receptor beta chains from one sample sequenced in a study of response to subunit inactivated influenza vaccine. MiXCR was run by TCRdb on the RT-PCR reads, yielding one entry per CDR3 protein. Here the sample spans under 200,000 distinct CDR3 sequences, around 9.9% being singletons. This material consisted of non-naive T cells sorted from PBMCs, taken about 6 weeks after vaccination. Receptors originate from a man aged 50-59 years who received an inactivated influenza vaccine.

This chain joins TRBV6-2 or TRBV6-3 and TRBJ1-5; tentative D call: TRBD1 (5 bases). The length of the CDR3 is 15 residues. Germline lookup yields CDR1 MNHEY and CDR2 SVGEGT. Trimming cost V 7 bases and J 0 bases, with 13 bases left between them. Here the CDR3 reads CASIGVLNSNQPQHF. CDR3 sequence (DNA): TGTGCCAGCATAGGGGTACTAAATAGCAATCAGCCCCAGCATTTT.

The V call is TRBV5-1, the J call TRBJ2-7; D may be TRBD2 (5 bases). Germline CDR1 reads SGHRS; CDR2 reads YFSETQ. V gave up 0 bases and J gave up 0 bases, with 10 bases separating them. The CDR3 has 15 amino acids. The CDR3 DNA sequence: TGCGCCAGCAGCTTGGCCGAGGGAGCCTCCTACGAGCAGTACTTC. Translation: CASSLAEGASYEQYF.

This clonotype was seen a few times. This chain links TRBV30 with TRBJ2-1, with 12 positions matching TRBD2. This CDR3 is 16 amino acids long. Per germline, CDR1 GTSNPN and CDR2 SVGIG (reference sequence). The J segment lost 8 bases and the V segment lost 2 bases, leaving 10 bases of the junction unmatched. The CDR3 protein is CAWSLWTSGTADEQFF. CDR3 coding DNA: TGTGCCTGGAGTCTCTGGACTAGCGGGACCGCGGATGAGCAGTTCTTC.

This clonotype has only a few counts. The genes are TRBV6-1 and TRBJ1-1; unclear D gene. Germline V gene lookup returns CDR1 MNHNS and CDR2 SASEGT. The CDR3 is made up of 15 amino acids. Trimming took off 6 bases at V and 1 base at J, with 15 bases between the two ends. The CDR3 loop is CASSLTTIANTEAFF. The CDR3 DNA follows: TGTGCCAGCAGCCTAACGACAATCGCGAACACTGAAGCTTTCTTT.

This chain joins TRBV6-2 or TRBV6-3 and TRBJ2-3, with D perhaps TRBD2 (6 bases). Looked up from germline, CDR1 is MNHEY and CDR2 is SVGEGT. V lost 7 bases and J lost 0, with 11 bases in between. CDR3 length: 14 amino acids. The CDR3 loop is CASTDGGSTDTQYF. The CDR3 bases are TGTGCCAGCACCGACGGGGGTAGCACAGATACGCAGTATTTT.

This clonotype has just a few counts. The V call is TRBV30, the J call TRBJ1-4; D is undetermined. This CDR3 contains 12 residues. The V gene lost 6 bases and the J gene lost 5 bases, with 10 bases spanning the gap. In germline, CDR1 is GTSNPN, CDR2 SVGIG (reference sequence). CDR3 DNA sequence: TGTGCCTGCGTCCCCGAAAATGAAAAACTGTTTTTT. Its protein is CACVPENEKLFF. Complete variable domain (other parts from reference TRBV30 and TRBJ1-4): SQTIHQWPATLVQPVGSPLSLECTVEGTSNPNLYWYRQAAGRGLQLLFYSVGIGQISSEVPQNLSASRPQDRQFILSSKKLLLSDSGFYLCACVPENEKLFFGSGTQLSVL.

This clonotype showed up many times. The chain links TRBV7-8 to TRBJ2-7; D not certain. CDR3 size: 12 residues. The germline CDR1 and CDR2 sequences are SGHVS and FQNEAQ. With 3 bases removed from V and 4 bases from J, the gap between germline ends came to 7 bases. In DNA form, the CDR3 reads TGTGCCAGCAGCTTTTCGTTGTACGAGCAGTACTTC. It encodes CASSFSLYEQYF.

In this sample, this clonotype turned up many times. This chain connects TRBV4-1 to TRBJ1-1; 8 bases are shared with TRBD1. Germline trimming cut 1 base from V and 1 base from J; bases unmatched to any gene: 8. The V gene's germline CDR1 is MGHRA and CDR2 YSYEKL. This CDR3 has 17 residues. The CDR3 DNA is TGCGCCAGCAGCCAAGTGAAAACAGGGGGGAGGAACACTGAAGCTTTCTTT. Translated, it gives CASSQVKTGGRNTEAFF.

This clonotype has ten or more counts. This chain joins TRBV5-1 and TRBJ2-7, with 7 bases fitting TRBD1. V lost 0 bases, J lost 2 bases, and 5 bases stayed unmatched. The CDR3 extends over 15 amino acids. Germline loops: CDR1 SGHRS, CDR2 YFSETQ. CDR3 DNA sequence: TGCGCCAGCAGCTTGGGAGGGACAGCAGCCTACGAGCAGTACTTC. Residues: CASSLGGTAAYEQYF. Full variable domain (remainder filled in from reference TRBV5-1 and TRBJ2-7): KAGVTQTPRYLIKTRGQQVTLSCSPISGHRSVSWYQQTPGQGLQFLFEYFSETQRNKGNFPGRFSGRQFSNSRSEMNVSTLELGDSALYLCASSLGGTAAYEQYFGPGTRLTVT.

V is TRBV11-2 and J is TRBJ1-2, with 9 bases identical to TRBD1. CDR3 length: 15 residues. V gave up 5 bases and J gave up 4 bases; unmatched junction bases: 8. In germline, CDR1 is SGHAT, CDR2 FQNNGV. CDR3 in DNA: TGTGCCAGCAGCGCCTCACAGGGGGCAGGCTATGGCTACACCTTC. This sequence encodes CASSASQGAGYGYTF.

Remarks on this clonotype: A much larger clone sits a single nucleotide away, making a read error possible. DNA for the CDR3: TGCGCCAGCAGCTCTCAGGGTATGAGGGGCAATGAGCAGTTCTTC. As protein: CASSSQGMRGNEQFF. V and J are TRBV5-1 and TRBJ2-1; possibly TRBD1 or TRBD2 for D (5 bases each). Germline V gene sequence: CDR1 SGHRS, CDR2 YFSETQ. The CDR3 runs 15 residues. V lost 3 bases and J lost 6, with 16 bases in between.

This sequence joins TRBV28 and TRBJ1-2; 11 bases line up with TRBD1. V lost 6 bases and J lost 4; bases outside the gene matches: 7. The CDR3 runs 15 residues. The germline gives CDR1 MDHEN, CDR2 SYDVKM. The CDR3 reads CASSLMDRGPYGYTF. CDR3 in DNA: TGTGCCAGCAGCCTGATGGACAGGGGGCCCTATGGCTACACCTTC.

There are many counts of this clonotype. The chain employs TRBV6-2 or TRBV6-3 and TRBJ2-5; 12 bases agree with TRBD2. Trimming removed 5 bases from V and 7 bases from J; junction bases left unmatched: 5. This CDR3 has 14 residues. Germline V gives CDR1 MNHEY, CDR2 SVGEGT. The CDR3 nucleotides are TGTGCCAGCAGTCGCGGACTAGCGGGGACGACCCAGTACTTC. This sequence encodes CASSRGLAGTTQYF.

The chain carries TRBV18 and TRBJ1-2, with no clear D. Per the germline V gene, CDR1 is KGHSH and CDR2 is LQKENI. Trimming pared 2 bases from V and 4 bases from J, leaving 11 bases between. This CDR3 is built from 14 residues. CDR3 DNA: TGTGCCAGCTCACCAATTCCACAAACCTATGGCTACACCTTC. Amino acid sequence: CASSPIPQTYGYTF.

This chain links TRBV24-1 with TRBJ1-2; the D is unclear. The germline V and J ends were trimmed by 2 bases and 0 bases, with 9 bases remaining between them. This CDR3 comprises 15 residues. Germline CDR1 is KGHDR and CDR2 is SFDVKD. In nucleotides, the CDR3 is TGTGCCACCAGTGATTCGGGCAGCCCTAACTATGGCTACACCTTC. Translated, it gives CATSDSGSPNYGYTF.

The chain recombines TRBV7-2 with TRBJ2-1; 9 bases fit TRBD2. CDR1 SGHTA and CDR2 FQGNSA come from the germline V gene. Unmatched junction bases numbered 9, after V lost 5 bases and J lost 4 bases. This CDR3 has 16 residues. Here the CDR3 DNA reads TGTGCCAGCAGCCCCGCGTTAGCGGGAGCTTACAATGAGCAGTTCTTC. Protein sequence: CASSPALAGAYNEQFF.

This clonotype has more than one count but fewer than ten. The chain is built from TRBV5-1 and TRBJ2-5, with no clear D. Deletions cut 4 bases from V and 4 bases from J, with 8 bases between. Germline CDR1 is SGHRS and CDR2 is YFSETQ. The CDR3 consists of 12 residues. The CDR3, as DNA: TGCGCCAGCAGCGCAGATGGAGAGACCCAGTACTTC. Its protein product is CASSADGETQYF.

The chain couples TRBV10-3 to TRBJ1-5; weak D call: TRBD1 (5 bases). Germline V gene lookup returns CDR1 ENHRY and CDR2 SYGVKD. The CDR3 runs to 15 residues. With 0 bases removed from V and 2 bases from J, the gap between germline ends came to 8 bases. This CDR3 reads CAISESDSRNQPQHF. As DNA, the CDR3 is TGTGCCATCAGTGAGTCCGACAGTCGCAATCAGCCCCAGCATTTT.

The chain couples TRBV9 to TRBJ2-3; D is unresolved. Trimming removed 0 bases from V and 6 bases from J, with 14 bases in between. This CDR3 comprises 15 residues. CDR1 is SGDLS and CDR2 is YYNGEE in the germline V gene. CDR3 in DNA: TGTGCCAGCAGCGTAGATCCATCAACGCAGGATACGCAGTATTTT. It encodes CASSVDPSTQDTQYF.

The chain employs TRBV10-3 and TRBJ2-1; D might be TRBD2 (5 bases). Per the germline V gene, CDR1 is ENHRY and CDR2 is SYGVKD. V was trimmed by 3 bases and J by 2 bases, leaving 5 bases between them. This CDR3 contains 13 residues. The CDR3 DNA reads as TGTGCCATCAGTGACGGGACCTACAATGAGCAGTTCTTC. It is translated as CAISDGTYNEQFF.

Ten or more counts support this clonotype. This sequence joins TRBV28 and TRBJ2-1; weak D call: TRBD2 (6 bases). V shed 6 bases and J shed 10 bases, with 13 bases lying between them. CDR3 length equals 12 residues. The germline V gene has CDR1 MDHEN and CDR2 SYDVKM. The chain's CDR3 is CASRPNSGEQFF. Written as DNA, the CDR3 is TGTGCCAGCAGGCCTAACAGCGGGGAGCAGTTCTTC. Variable domain in full (rest from reference TRBV28 and TRBJ2-1): DVKVTQSSRYLVKRTGEKVFLECVQDMDHENMFWYRQDPGLGLRLIYFSYDVKMKEKGDIPEGYSVSREKKERFSLILESASTNQTSMYLCASRPNSGEQFFGPGTRLTVL.

The rearrangement joins TRBV5-4 to TRBJ2-5; 12 nucleotides match TRBD2. Per the germline V gene, CDR1 is SGHNT and CDR2 is YYREEE (reference sequence). The CDR3 covers 16 residues. Trimming took 3 bases from V and 3 from J; bases not matched to a gene: 6. This CDR3 reads CASSSRTSGDKETQYF. CDR3 bases: TGTGCCAGCAGCTCAAGGACTAGCGGGGATAAAGAGACCCAGTACTTC.

At least ten counts were recorded for this clonotype. The rearrangement links TRBV5-1 to TRBJ2-6; D is possibly TRBD1 (6 bases). CDR3 size: 16 residues. CDR1 and CDR2 from the germline V gene are SGHRS and YFSETQ. The V end lost 0 bases, the J end lost 3 bases, and 10 bases lay between the germline ends. In DNA form, the CDR3 reads TGCGCCAGCAGCTTGGTTACAGGGAGTGGGGCCAACGTCCTGACTTTC. Translating gives CASSLVTGSGANVLTF. Full variable domain (rest looked up from reference TRBV5-1 and TRBJ2-6): KAGVTQTPRYLIKTRGQQVTLSCSPISGHRSVSWYQQTPGQGLQFLFEYFSETQRNKGNFPGRFSGRQFSNSRSEMNVSTLELGDSALYLCASSLVTGSGANVLTFGAGSRLTVL.

The rearrangement links TRBV20-1 to TRBJ2-1, with 10 bases matching TRBD2. The CDR3 is made up of 12 amino acids. J was trimmed by 12 bases and V by 4 bases; bases with no gene match: 6. Per germline, CDR1 DFQATT and CDR2 SNEGSKA (reference sequence). The DNA for the CDR3 is TGCAGTGCTACCCAACTAGCGGGAAGGCAGTTCTTC. Translation: CSATQLAGRQFF.

This clonotype was found a few times. This chain links TRBV5-1 with TRBJ2-1; perhaps TRBD1 as D (6 bases). CDR3 length: 16 amino acids. Trimming pared 1 base from V and 8 bases from J, leaving 19 bases between. Germline CDR1 reads SGHRS; CDR2 reads YFSETQ. In nucleotides, the CDR3 is TGCGCCAGCAGCTTGTTTCGAGGGACATCGAATGATGAGCAGTTCTTC. As protein: CASSLFRGTSNDEQFF.

This sequence joins TRBV7-8 and TRBJ2-5; D remains unclear. V was cut by 7 bases and J by 3 bases, with 12 bases left in between. The CDR3 loop spans 13 amino acids. Germline CDR1 and CDR2: SGHVS and FQNEAQ. The CDR3 DNA sequence: TGTGCCAGCACCATATGGATGGAAGAGACCCAGTACTTC. Its translation: CASTIWMEETQYF.

This chain joins TRBV7-6 and TRBJ2-7, with D possibly TRBD1 on 5 matching bases. The CDR3 length is 15 residues. Trimming left V 2 bases short and J 5 bases short, with 16 bases between. Germline V gene data show CDR1 as SGHVS and CDR2 as FNYEAQ. The CDR3 bases are TGTGCCAGCAGCTTACTCGCAGGGTCGTTTAACGAGCAGTACTTC. It codes for CASSLLAGSFNEQYF.

The gene calls are TRBV6-1 and TRBJ1-5, with D perhaps matching TRBD1 (5 bases). Germline values: CDR1 MNHNS, CDR2 SASEGT. Trimming pared 11 bases from V and 5 bases from J, leaving 16 bases between. The CDR3 extends over 13 amino acids. CDR3 coding DNA: TGTGCCGGAAAAGACAGTCCCGATCAGCCCCAGCATTTT. Its translation: CAGKDSPDQPQHF.

In its sample, this clonotype was seen many times. The chain employs TRBV29-1 and TRBJ2-1, with D perhaps matching TRBD2 (5 bases). Germline values: CDR1 SQVTM, CDR2 ANQGSEA. The CDR3 runs to 13 residues. V was cut by 3 bases and J by 8 bases, with 14 bases left in between. CDR3 loop: CSVEMYEGYEQFF. CDR3 in DNA: TGCAGCGTTGAGATGTATGAGGGCTATGAGCAGTTCTTC.